A selection of T cell receptor beta chains follows, all from one sample in a study of PD-L1 blockade in urothelial cancer. The assay was immunoSEQ multiplex PCR, and TCRdb's table has in-frame clones only and misses some. The sample records 95,000 to 130,000 clones, about 89% being singletons. This specimen consisted of PBMCs, obtained around atezolizumab (anti-PD-L1) treatment. The receptors come from a man between 60 and 75 years old with urothelial cancer. CDR3s include the opening cysteine and the closing phenylalanine or tryptophan. Fields, in order: CDR3 DNA, CDR3 protein, V gene, clone size, J gene, D gene. D genes are given only for firm matches. A clone size is listed for some rows: how often the clone was seen (once, few, many), or a class if it is expanded.

TGTGCCAGCTCACCCCCGGGGCGGGACTCCGAGCTGTTTTTT	CASSPPGRDSELFF	TRBV18	.	TRBJ2-2	.
TGTGCCAGCAGTTTACGGGGGAGGGCGAACACCGGGGAGCTGTTTTTT	CASSLRGRANTGELFF	TRBV27	.	TRBJ2-2	TRBD2
TGTGCCAGCAGTGACCCCCTGGGGCGACGGACAGATACGCAGTATTTT	CASSDPLGRRTDTQYF	TRBV25-1	.	TRBJ2-3	.
TGTGCCAGCAGTCCCGGGACAGGGGTTTTCGGGGAGCTGTTTTTT	CASSPGTGVFGELFF	TRBV6-5	.	TRBJ2-2	TRBD1
TGCGCCAGCAGCCTCAGACAGGGGGACGGCGAGCAGTACTTC	CASSLRQGDGEQYF	TRBV4-1	.	TRBJ2-7	TRBD1
TGTGCCAGCAGCTTAGGAGGGGGCACAGAGACCCAGTACTTC	CASSLGGGTETQYF	TRBV7-2	.	TRBJ2-5	TRBD1
TGCGCCAGCAGCTTGGAATTAGCTGTGAATGAGCAGTTCTTC	CASSLELAVNEQFF	TRBV5-1	.	TRBJ2-1	.
TGTGCCAGCAGCTTAACCGCGATTACTAGCACAGATACGCAGTATTTT	CASSLTAITSTDTQYF	TRBV7-3	once	TRBJ2-3	.
TGCGCCAGCAGCCAAGAGTTGGGTTCCGGCGGGGGAGGCTATGGCTACACCTTC	CASSQELGSGGGGYGYTF	TRBV4-3	.	TRBJ1-2	.
TGTGCCAGCAGCGACGGACACGGAAACTATGGCTACACCTTC	CASSDGHGNYGYTF	TRBV7-6	.	TRBJ1-2	.
TGTGCCAGTAGTACATCCCGTCGACAGGACACCGGGGAGCTGTTTTTT	CASSTSRRQDTGELFF	TRBV19	.	TRBJ2-2	.
TGTGCCAGCAGCCAAGATCCAGGAGCGGCAGACTACGAGCAGTACTTC	CASSQDPGAADYEQYF	TRBV4-2	.	TRBJ2-7	.
TGTGCCAGTAGTTGGGGGGGTACCTACGAGCAGTACTTC	CASSWGGTYEQYF	TRBV19	.	TRBJ2-7	TRBD2
TGTGCCAGCAGTACAAGGGGCGCTGGTCAGCCCCAGCATTTT	CASSTRGAGQPQHF	TRBV6-5	.	TRBJ1-5	.
TGTGCCAGCAGCGTAGCTCTAGAGAATGAGCAGTTCTTC	CASSVALENEQFF	TRBV9	.	TRBJ2-1	.
TGTGCCAGCAGCTTAGATCTCTTGCGGGGGGGCGGGGAGACCCAGTACTTC	CASSLDLLRGGGETQYF	TRBV11-3	.	TRBJ2-5	TRBD2
TGCGCCAGCAGCTCCACAGGCGTCTATGGCTACACCTTC	CASSSTGVYGYTF	TRBV5-1	.	TRBJ1-2	.
TGTGCCAGCAGCTTAGCGCTGGGACAGGGTGGCTACACCTTC	CASSLALGQGGYTF	TRBV7-8	.	TRBJ1-2	TRBD1
TGTGCCAGCAGCCCCGGGACTAGCGAGTCGTTCTTC	CASSPGTSESFF	TRBV5-6	.	TRBJ2-1	TRBD2
TGTGCCAGCAGCTTAGAGGTACAGGGAAGTTCACCCCTCCACTTT	CASSLEVQGSSPLHF	TRBV7-2	.	TRBJ1-6	.
TGTGCCAGCAGCGGAGACAGGGGCTACGAGCAGTACTTC	CASSGDRGYEQYF	TRBV11-2	.	TRBJ2-7	TRBD1
TGTGCCAGCAGCTTAAGCGGGGGTCAGGATACGCAGTATTTT	CASSLSGGQDTQYF	TRBV11-3	.	TRBJ2-3	TRBD2
TGTGCCAGCAGGACCTGGAGGGGTGAAGCTTTCTTT	CASRTWRGEAFF	TRBV27	.	TRBJ1-1	.
TGTGCCAGCAGTTTATCAATGGGAGCGGGGGGATTCTCCTACGAGCAGTACTTC	CASSLSMGAGGFSYEQYF	TRBV28	.	TRBJ2-7	TRBD2
TGTGCCAGCAGCGCTAGCGGGAGAGGGGGGTCCCAAGAGACCCAGTACTTC	CASSASGRGGSQETQYF	TRBV9	.	TRBJ2-5	TRBD2
TGTGCCAGCAGCTCGGCAACTACAGGGGGCATACACGAGCAGTACTTC	CASSSATTGGIHEQYF	TRBV7-9	.	TRBJ2-7	TRBD1
TGCGCCAGCAGAGTGAGTGGGGGGGCCGGGGAGACCCAGTACTTC	CASRVSGGAGETQYF	TRBV5-1	.	TRBJ2-5	.
TGTGCCAGCAGCTTAGGGCGGGCCTATGGCTACACCTTC	CASSLGRAYGYTF	TRBV11-2	.	TRBJ1-2	.
TGCAGCGCCACGGGACTAGCGGGTAGCACAGATACGCAGTATTTT	CSATGLAGSTDTQYF	TRBV29-1	once	TRBJ2-3	TRBD2
TGTGCCAGCAGTTTTCGGGCAGGGGGCAACATTCAGTACTTC	CASSFRAGGNIQYF	TRBV28	once	TRBJ2-4	TRBD1
TGTGCCAGCAGCTTAGCGGAGGCCGCGATCGGGGAGCTGTTTTTT	CASSLAEAAIGELFF	TRBV7-2	.	TRBJ2-2	.
TGTGCCAGCAGAAGACTCGCGGGGGCCGGGGAGCTGTTTTTT	CASRRLAGAGELFF	TRBV2	.	TRBJ2-2	TRBD2
TGTGCCAGCAGTTTGTGGCAGGGTGGCAATGAGCAGTTCTTC	CASSLWQGGNEQFF	TRBV28	.	TRBJ2-1	.
TGTGCCACCAGCAGAGCTATTAACAGGGAGCAGTACTTC	CATSRAINREQYF	TRBV15	.	TRBJ2-7	.
TGTGCCTGGGCGCGGGGGGCCCCATACAATGAGCAGTTCTTC	CAWARGAPYNEQFF	TRBV30	.	TRBJ2-1	TRBD2
TGTGCCAGCAGTTTTGGGCTAGCGGGACCAGATACGCAGTATTTT	CASSFGLAGPDTQYF	TRBV27	.	TRBJ2-3	TRBD2
TGTGCCAGCTCACCAGCAGGGCCTGCAACTAATGAAAAACTGTTTTTT	CASSPAGPATNEKLFF	TRBV18	once	TRBJ1-4	.
TGTGCCAGCAGCCCAGGGGGGAACACTGAAGCTTTCTTT	CASSPGGNTEAFF	TRBV7-9	.	TRBJ1-1	TRBD1
TGTGCCAGCAGTTACGGGGGGGAGAACACTGAAGCTTTCTTT	CASSYGGENTEAFF	TRBV6-5	.	TRBJ1-1	.
TGCGCCAGACTTTTAAAGGGCGGGACGAGGACTAGCGGGCTGTACTTC	CARLLKGGTRTSGLYF	TRBV5-1	.	TRBJ2-7	TRBD2
TGTGCCAGCAGCTTATCAGCGGGCTCCTACAATGAGCAGTTCTTC	CASSLSAGSYNEQFF	TRBV7-6	.	TRBJ2-1	.
TGTGCCAGCAGCTCGCAAGGGGGTGACAGCGATGTGAGCTGG	CASSSQGGDSDVSW	TRBV7-3	.	TRBJ1-1	.
TGTGCCAGCAGTTCGGCCGGACAGGGGAGGATGAACACTGAAGCTTTCTTT	CASSSAGQGRMNTEAFF	TRBV28	.	TRBJ1-1	TRBD1
TGTGCCAGCAGGAGACAGGACGATAATGAAAAACTGTTTTTT	CASRRQDDNEKLFF	TRBV11-3	.	TRBJ1-4	.
TGTGCCAGCAGCTTAACAGCTCACACTGAAGCTTTCTTT	CASSLTAHTEAFF	TRBV7-9	.	TRBJ1-1	.
TGCGCCAGCAGTGAAGAGATCCAGCTAGCGGGAGTATACGAGCAGTACTTC	CASSEEIQLAGVYEQYF	TRBV4-1	.	TRBJ2-7	TRBD2
TGTGCCATCTTCCGGGGTGGCTACACCTTC	CAIFRGGYTF	TRBV28	.	TRBJ1-2	.
TGTGCCAGCAGTTTAAATCAGGGGATCAAAGCTTTCTTT	CASSLNQGIKAFF	TRBV28	.	TRBJ1-1	.
TGTGCCAGCAGCTCGGACAGGGAGTTTAATTCACCCCTCCACTTT	CASSSDREFNSPLHF	TRBV5-4	.	TRBJ1-6	TRBD1
TGTGCCAGCGCCAAGACAGGGATTAATCAGCCCCAGCATTTT	CASAKTGINQPQHF	TRBV2	.	TRBJ1-5	TRBD1
TGTGCCAGCAGCCTTAGCGGGAAACCCTACGAGCAGTACTTC	CASSLSGKPYEQYF	TRBV11-3	.	TRBJ2-7	TRBD2
TGTGCCAGCAGCCCGCCGACAGCTTTTCTCTCTGGAAACACCATATATTTT	CASSPPTAFLSGNTIYF	TRBV7-2	few	TRBJ1-3	.
TGTGCCAGCAGCTTAACCGGACAGGGGGACACTGAAGCTTTCTTT	CASSLTGQGDTEAFF	TRBV7-9	once	TRBJ1-1	TRBD1
TGCGCCAGCAGTGCCCTAGCTAAAGAGACCCAGTACTTC	CASSALAKETQYF	TRBV10-1	.	TRBJ2-5	.